The 11 T cell receptor beta chains reported below all come from one sample, sequenced in a study of Ad26.COV2.S vaccination and SARS-CoV-2 variants. Clones were sequenced by immunoSEQ multiplex PCR, and TCRdb holds only the in-frame ones, with some missing. The table has about 480,000 clones, around 90% seen once. The treatment here: some 20 received Ad26.COV2.S at low or high dose, single or two shots; several received placebo; per-sample allocation not given. All samples were drawn on day 63, counting from the first vaccine or placebo injection. The sequencing used peripheral blood, collected in a trial of Ad26.COV2.S vaccine versus placebo. These TCRs come from a person between 18 and 65 years old who received the Ad26.COV2.S COVID-19 vaccine or a placebo.

The chain combines TRBV20-1 with TRBJ2-1, with D uncertain. Germline V lookup: CDR1 DFQATT, CDR2 SNEGSKA (reference sequence). This CDR3 contains 10 residues. V lost 4 bases, J lost 7 bases, and 5 bases lay in between. CDR3 coding DNA: TGCAGTGCTAAAGGGAATGAGCAGTTCTTC. As protein: CSAKGNEQFF.

This rearrangement joins TRBV18 to TRBJ2-1; perhaps TRBD1 as D (5 bases). The germline gives CDR1 KGHSH, CDR2 LQKENI. This CDR3 is 16 amino acids long. The V gene lost 1 base and the J gene lost 8 bases, with 18 bases spanning the gap. CDR3 DNA: TGTGCCAGCTCACCACTCCAGGGATTTAGGGCCGATGAGCAGTTCTTC. Protein sequence: CASSPLQGFRADEQFF.

The chain links TRBV6-5 to TRBJ2-3; the D gene is possibly TRBD2 (6 bases). This CDR3 is built from 14 residues. Germline V gene data show CDR1 as MNHEY and CDR2 as SVGAGI. V was clipped by 5 bases and J by 4 bases, with 13 bases between them. CDR3 sequence reads: CASSPFGSPDTQYF. The CDR3 DNA reads as TGTGCCAGCAGTCCCTTCGGGAGCCCAGATACGCAGTATTTT.

The chain uses TRBV11-1 and TRBJ2-5; 12 bases are shared with TRBD2. The V gene's germline CDR1 is SGHAT and CDR2 FQDESV (reference sequence). The CDR3 is made up of 15 amino acids. Trimming removed 4 bases from V and 4 bases from J; junction bases left unmatched: 4. The CDR3 sequence: CASSSLAGGPETQYF. In DNA, the CDR3 is TGTGCCAGCAGCTCCCTAGCGGGAGGGCCAGAGACCCAGTACTTC.

The chain carries TRBV6-2 or TRBV6-3 and TRBJ2-1; possibly TRBD1 or TRBD2 for D (7 bases each). Per germline, CDR1 MNHEY and CDR2 SVGEGT. The CDR3 is 15 residues long. The ends were cut back, 2 bases at V and 12 bases at J, with 20 bases in the middle. DNA for the CDR3: TGTGCCAGCAGTTACCGGGACAGAGCTACGGGGGGGCAGTTCTTC. It specifies CASSYRDRATGGQFF.

The chain has TRBV11-2 and TRBJ1-3, with D unresolved. The ends were cut back, 8 bases at V and 0 bases at J, with 8 bases in the middle. Per the germline V gene, CDR1 is SGHAT and CDR2 is FQNNGV. CDR3 length equals 13 residues. The CDR3 nucleotides read TGTGCCAGCGGTACAGCCTCTGGAAACACCATATATTTT. It is translated as CASGTASGNTIYF.

This clone showed up just a few times. The rearrangement joins TRBV5-4 to TRBJ2-7; D is ambiguous. Trimming cost V 1 base and J 6 bases, with 17 bases left between them. Per the germline V gene, CDR1 is SGHNT and CDR2 is YYREEE (reference sequence). This CDR3 comprises 15 residues. CDR3 DNA: TGTGCCAGCAGCTTGCCCGGCCGTTCTGGCGGCGAGCAGTACTTC. It specifies CASSLPGRSGGEQYF.

The CDR3 coding sequence is TGTGCCAGCAGCCTTCAGGGGGGCTCTGGAAACACCATATATTTT. This gives the protein CASSLQGGSGNTIYF. The chain links TRBV7-9 to TRBJ1-3; 7 bases line up with TRBD1. Losses at the gene ends were 5 bases for V and 0 bases for J; bases not matched to a gene: 4. The CDR3 consists of 15 residues. The germline gives CDR1 SEHNR, CDR2 FQNEAQ (reference sequence).

V usage is TRBV9 and J usage is TRBJ1-1, with D tentatively TRBD1 (5 bases). Germline V lookup: CDR1 SGDLS, CDR2 YYNGEE. V lost 0 bases and J lost 6, with 15 bases in between. This CDR3 contains 15 residues. The CDR3 spells CASSVVGQGGAEAFF. CDR3 sequence (DNA): TGTGCCAGCAGCGTAGTAGGTCAGGGAGGCGCTGAAGCTTTCTTT.

The chain joins TRBV6-1 to TRBJ1-2, with 9 positions matching TRBD1. The V gene's germline CDR1 is MNHNS and CDR2 SASEGT. Germline trimming cut 2 bases from V and 8 bases from J; bases unmatched to any gene: 9. The CDR3 sequence is 15 residues long. The CDR3, as DNA: TGTGCCAGCAGTGAATCCAACAGGGGGCCGGGAGGCTACACCTTC. Encoded protein: CASSESNRGPGGYTF.

J is TRBJ2-1 and V is TRBV11-3; 9 bases agree with TRBD2. The CDR3 loop spans 15 amino acids. V lost 5 bases, J lost 6 bases, and 8 bases stayed unmatched. CDR1 and CDR2 from the germline V gene are SGHNT and YENEEA. CDR3 residues: CASSGAGLATNEQFF. The DNA for the CDR3 is TGTGCCAGCAGCGGGGCGGGACTAGCTACCAATGAGCAGTTCTTC.